Listed below are T cell receptor beta chains from one sample, sequenced in a study of cytomegalovirus exposure and HLA in healthy donors. Measured with immunoSEQ multiplex PCR; TCRdb has only the in-frame clones, and not every one. This repertoire includes some 75,000 clones. The material sequenced was PBMCs. These receptors all stem from a boy between 10 and 17 years old in good health and CMV-seronegative. Each CDR3 is given with its conserved first and last residue. Each record gives: J gene, D gene, V gene, CDR3 DNA, CDR3 protein. D genes are given only for firm matches.

TRBJ2-5,.,TRBV9,TGTGCCAGCAGCGTAATGCAGGGTGGGGGGGAGACCCAGTACTTC,CASSVMQGGGETQYF
TRBJ1-5,.,TRBV2,TGTGCCAGCAGTGAGGCAGGGCACTATCAGCCCCAGCATTTT,CASSEAGHYQPQHF
TRBJ2-3,TRBD1,TRBV6-1,TGTGCCAGCAGTGAAGGGACAGGGGGCGCAGATACGCAGTATTTT,CASSEGTGGADTQYF
TRBJ1-1,TRBD1,TRBV2,TGTGCCAGCAGAGGGACAGGGCCCACTGAAGCTTTCTTT,CASRGTGPTEAFF
TRBJ2-7,.,TRBV5-1,TGCGCCAGCAGCTTGGTGGGCAGGGCCTACGAGCAGTACTTC,CASSLVGRAYEQYF
TRBJ2-1,TRBD2,TRBV4-3,TGCGCCAGCAGCCAAGATATAGCGGGAGTGACCGACAATGAGCAGTTCTTC,CASSQDIAGVTDNEQFF
TRBJ2-1,TRBD1,TRBV5-4,TGTGCCAGCAGCGGGGGAGACAGGGCTGCTGAGCAGTTCTTC,CASSGGDRAAEQFF
TRBJ2-7,TRBD1,TRBV30,TGTGCCTGGAGCGGAGACCGACAGGGGGCCTACGAGCAGTACTTC,CAWSGDRQGAYEQYF
TRBJ2-1,TRBD2,TRBV4-3,TGCGCCAGCAGCCAAGATATCCTAGCGGGGGAACCCAATGAGCAGTTCTTC,CASSQDILAGEPNEQFF
TRBJ1-2,.,TRBV19,TGTGCCAGTAGTATATACCAGGGGAATGACTACACCTTC,CASSIYQGNDYTF
TRBJ1-1,.,TRBV19,TGTGCCAGTAGTGCCGGGAGGGGTCCGAACGCTGAAGCTTTCTTT,CASSAGRGPNAEAFF
TRBJ1-1,.,TRBV29-1,TGCAGCGTTGAAGGGCGGGGCACTGAAGCTTTCTTT,CSVEGRGTEAFF
TRBJ2-1,.,TRBV2,TGTGCCAGCAGTGGACACCCTTCCTACAATGAGCAGTTCTTC,CASSGHPSYNEQFF
TRBJ1-1,.,TRBV5-1,TGCGCCAGCAGCTTGGAAGAGGGATGGACTGAAGCTTTCTTT,CASSLEEGWTEAFF
TRBJ2-7,.,TRBV5-5,TGTGCCAGCAGCTTGGTAGGATCTCAGGTTGAGCAGTACTTC,CASSLVGSQVEQYF
TRBJ2-1,.,TRBV29-1,TGCAGCGTTGAGCGGGGGCTCTACAATGAGCAGTTCTTC,CSVERGLYNEQFF
TRBJ2-7,.,TRBV7-8,TGTGCCAGCAGCTGGGGGGTCGCCTACGAGCAGTACTTC,CASSWGVAYEQYF
TRBJ1-1,TRBD1,TRBV29-1,TGCAGCGTCCGGGACAGGGCAACTGAAGCTTTCTTT,CSVRDRATEAFF
TRBJ2-7,.,TRBV5-6,TGTGCCAGCAGCTTGGCGTCCTCTTACGAGCAGTACTTC,CASSLASSYEQYF
TRBJ2-7,TRBD2,TRBV7-2,TGTGCCAGCAGCTTAGTCCCGGGAGGGCCTGGCGGGCAGTACTTC,CASSLVPGGPGGQYF
TRBJ1-2,.,TRBV5-1,TGCGCCAGCAGCTTGCAGTATGGGGGTCAAGGCAGGGGCTATGGCTACACCTTC,CASSLQYGGQGRGYGYTF
TRBJ2-7,TRBD2,TRBV13,TGTGCCAGCAGCGGCCGGGGCGGGAGGGGAGAGCAGTACTTC,CASSGRGGRGEQYF
TRBJ2-1,.,TRBV18,TGTGCCAGCTCACCCGGAACAGTCAATGAGCAGTTCTTC,CASSPGTVNEQFF
TRBJ1-2,TRBD1,TRBV4-2,TGTGCCAGCAGCTCTGGGGACAGGGGCGGTGGCTATGGCTACACCTTC,CASSSGDRGGGYGYTF
TRBJ1-4,TRBD1,TRBV7-8,TGTGCCAGCAGTCCCGGGACAGGGGGCGAAAAACTGTTTTTT,CASSPGTGGEKLFF
TRBJ1-1,.,TRBV10-3,TGTGCCATCAGCAATAACATGAACACTGAAGCTTTCTTT,CAISNNMNTEAFF
TRBJ2-5,TRBD2,TRBV19,TGTGCCAGTAGTGGGGGACTAGCGCAAGAGACCCAGTACTTC,CASSGGLAQETQYF
TRBJ1-1,TRBD1,TRBV5-6,TGTGCCAGAAGCCGCAGGGGGCTGGCTTTCTTT,CARSRRGLAFF
TRBJ1-6,.,TRBV14,TGTGCCAGCAGCCCAATCGGGGAGGGCAATTCACCCCTCCACTTT,CASSPIGEGNSPLHF
TRBJ1-1,.,TRBV18,TGTGCCAGCTCAAGGCAGGACAGCCTTCCCACTGAAGATTTCTTT,CASSRQDSLPTEDFF
TRBJ1-5,TRBD1,TRBV6-1,TGTGCCAGCAGTGCTCTCCCGGGACAGAGTAATCAGCCCCAGCATTTT,CASSALPGQSNQPQHF
TRBJ1-1,.,TRBV27,TGTGCCAGCAGCCAATATGGGATCGAGGGTACCACCTTCATGAACACTGAAGCTTTCTTT,CASSQYGIEGTTFMNTEAFF
TRBJ1-5,.,TRBV6-1,TGTGCCAGCAGTGAATACACAGGGAACGAGCCCCAGCATTTT,CASSEYTGNEPQHF
TRBJ2-1,.,TRBV5-1,TGCGCCAGCAGCTTGGCCGCGGGAAATGAGCAGTTCTTC,CASSLAAGNEQFF
TRBJ1-5,TRBD1,TRBV19,TGTGCCAGTAGAACAGGGGATAGAATCAATCAGCCCCAGCATTTT,CASRTGDRINQPQHF
TRBJ1-1,.,TRBV2,TGTGCCAGCAGTGAGGTCGCGGCGAACACTGAAGCTTTCTTT,CASSEVAANTEAFF
TRBJ1-1,TRBD1,TRBV4-1,TGCGCCAGCAGTTATAGCCCACAGGGGGGCACTGAAGCTTTCTTT,CASSYSPQGGTEAFF
TRBJ2-7,.,TRBV6-5,TGTGCCAGCAGAAAACAGGGTATTCGTGGCGAGCAGTACTTC,CASRKQGIRGEQYF
TRBJ1-2,.,TRBV7-2,TGTGCCAGCAGCTTAGCGTGGCAGTCTAACTATGGCTACACCTTC,CASSLAWQSNYGYTF
TRBJ1-5,.,TRBV5-1,TGCGCCAGCAGCTTGGGGGCCAGGGGTTCGGGTCAGCCCCAGCATTTT,CASSLGARGSGQPQHF
TRBJ1-1,.,TRBV6-1,TGTGCCAGCAGTGCCGTTGTAACCGCGGAAGCTTTCTTT,CASSAVVTAEAFF
TRBJ2-7,.,TRBV14,TGTGCCAGCAGCCAAGATATGAGGACAGAGCAGTACTTC,CASSQDMRTEQYF
TRBJ2-7,.,TRBV19,TGTGCCAGTGCAGACAGGCACACAACCTACGAGCAGTACTTC,CASADRHTTYEQYF
TRBJ1-1,TRBD1,TRBV7-9,TGTGCCAGCTCAGCAGGGGGCAACACTGAAGCTTTCTTT,CASSAGGNTEAFF
TRBJ2-1,TRBD1,TRBV4-2,TGTGCCAGCAGCCAGTTCAAGGGACAGGTTGCCTACAATGAGCAGTTCTTC,CASSQFKGQVAYNEQFF
TRBJ2-7,TRBD2,TRBV4-1,TGCGCCAGCAGCCCCGGGGGGGGGAGTCGATACGAGCAGTACTTC,CASSPGGGSRYEQYF
TRBJ2-7,TRBD2,TRBV4-1,TGCGCCAGCAGCCAAGTACTAGCGCCATCCTACGAGCAGTACTTC,CASSQVLAPSYEQYF
TRBJ2-7,.,TRBV11-1,TGTGCCAGCAGCTTGGTCCAGGGAGGCTACGAGCAGTACTTC,CASSLVQGGYEQYF
TRBJ2-7,TRBD1,TRBV19,TGTGCCAGTAGCAGGACAGGGGGGGCCTACGAGCAGTACTTC,CASSRTGGAYEQYF
TRBJ1-2,TRBD1,TRBV29-1,TGCAGCGTTGCCACAGGGGCGAGTGGCTACACCTTC,CSVATGASGYTF
TRBJ2-2,.,TRBV9,TGTGCCAGCAGCGTGGACAGTCGGCACACCGGGGAGCTGTTTTTT,CASSVDSRHTGELFF
TRBJ2-3,.,TRBV5-1,TGCGCCAGCAGCCCCGTTGAGGAGGTCCCCACAGATACGCAGTATTTT,CASSPVEEVPTDTQYF
TRBJ2-5,TRBD2,TRBV25-1,TGTGCCAGCAGTGAATTTGGGGGAGGGCCGTCGGAGAACCAGTACTTC,CASSEFGGGPSENQYF
TRBJ2-5,.,TRBV6-6,TGTGCCAGCAGTTACGGCACCCGGGGTGGGGTAGAGACCCAGTACTTC,CASSYGTRGGVETQYF
TRBJ1-1,TRBD1,TRBV9,TGTGCCAGCAGCGTAGACAGGGGAGACACTGAAGCTTTCTTT,CASSVDRGDTEAFF